Shown below are 29 T cell receptor beta chains from a single sample sequenced in a study of blood T cell repertoires in COVID-19. Here immunoSEQ multiplex PCR was the method, and the copy in TCRdb shows in-frame clones only, minus some. The table records approximately 220,000 clones, about nine tenths of them present only once. The specimen sequenced was PBMCs or T cells enriched from blood (not recorded which). Every receptor here comes from a woman aged 25 to 39 with acute COVID-19.

In its sample, this clone was seen once. The chain combines TRBV28 with TRBJ1-6; tentatively, D is TRBD1 (6 bases). The CDR3 length is 15 residues. The V gene lost 4 bases and the J gene lost 2 bases, with 9 bases spanning the gap. CDR1 MDHEN and CDR2 SYDVKM come from the germline V gene. The CDR3 sequence: CASSSQGPYNSPLHF. The DNA for the CDR3 is TGTGCCAGCAGTTCTCAGGGGCCCTATAATTCACCCCTCCACTTT. Supplemented by reference TRBV28 and TRBJ1-6, the full variable domain reads DVKVTQSSRYLVKRTGEKVFLECVQDMDHENMFWYRQDPGLGLRLIYFSYDVKMKEKGDIPEGYSVSREKKERFSLILESASTNQTSMYLCASSSQGPYNSPLHFGNGTRLTVT.

In DNA, the CDR3 is TGCAGTGTACTCGGATTCAGGGGGAGTGAAAAACTGTTTTTT. Translated, it gives CSVLGFRGSEKLFF. The chain joins TRBV29-1 to TRBJ1-4, with 7 nucleotides matching TRBD1. The CDR3 extends over 14 amino acids. From germline, CDR1 is SQVTM and CDR2 ANQGSEA. Supplemented by reference TRBV29-1 and TRBJ1-4, the full variable domain reads SAVISQKPSRDICQRGTSLTIQCQVDSQVTMMFWYRQQPGQSLTLIATANQGSEATYESGFVIDKFPISRPNLTFSTLTVSNMSPEDSSIYLCSVLGFRGSEKLFFGSGTQLSVL.

V is TRBV3-1 (or the pseudogene TRBV3-2) and J is TRBJ1-2; D might be TRBD1 (5 bases). This CDR3 is built from 13 residues. Germline V gene sequence: CDR1 LGHDT, CDR2 YNNKEL (reference sequence). Trimming stripped 4 bases from V and 4 bases from J, with 10 bases between. CDR3 residues: CASSRGLIYGYTF. The CDR3 DNA is TGTGCCAGCAGCCGGGGCTTAATCTATGGCTACACCTTC.

This clone has only a few counts. This chain uses TRBV2 with TRBJ1-5; D is possibly TRBD1 (6 bases). Germline CDR1 SNHLY, CDR2 FYNNEI. This CDR3 region has 16 residues. V lost 6 bases to trimming and J lost 0 bases, with 15 bases between them. CDR3 region: CASRSNRASSNQPQHF. CDR3 in DNA: TGTGCCAGCAGGTCCAACAGGGCCAGTAGCAATCAGCCCCAGCATTTT.

The J gene is TRBJ2-3, the V gene TRBV15; 8 positions match TRBD2. The CDR3 has 14 residues. The trim removed 5 bases at V and 2 bases at J, leaving 3 bases unmatched. Germline CDR1 LNHNV, CDR2 YYDKDF (reference sequence). DNA for the CDR3: TGTGCCACCAGCCTCGGGGGGGACACAGATACGCAGTATTTT. As protein: CATSLGGDTDTQYF.

This chain links TRBV6-2 or TRBV6-3 with TRBJ1-2; tentative D call: TRBD1 (6 bases). V was cut by 6 bases and J by 8 bases, with 25 bases left in between. Germline CDR1 MNHEY, CDR2 SVGEGT. CDR3 length: 16 amino acids. CDR3: CASSFPLRRTEGGYTF. The CDR3 DNA reads as TGTGCCAGCAGCTTCCCCCTGAGAAGGACAGAGGGCGGCTACACCTTC.

The genes are TRBV5-1 and TRBJ1-2; maybe TRBD1 (6 bases). Trimming stripped 4 bases from V and 5 bases from J, with 12 bases between. The CDR3 loop spans 13 amino acids. CDR1 is SGHRS, CDR2 YFSETQ, per germline. CDR3 sequence: CASSIDRTYGYTF. The CDR3 DNA sequence: TGCGCCAGCAGCATTGACAGGACGTATGGCTACACCTTC.

The chain couples TRBV5-6 to TRBJ2-1; D is perhaps TRBD1 (5 bases). Trimming stripped 1 base from V and 6 bases from J, with 14 bases between. The CDR3 length is 15 residues. The germline CDR1 and CDR2 sequences are SGHDT and YYEEEE. The CDR3 reads CASSLWGRESNEQFF. CDR3 in DNA: TGTGCCAGCAGCTTGTGGGGCAGGGAAAGCAATGAGCAGTTCTTC. Using reference TRBV5-6 and TRBJ2-1 for the parts outside the CDR3, the full variable domain is DAGVTQSPTHLIKTRGQQVTLRCSPKSGHDTVSWYQQALGQGPQFIFQYYEEEERQRGNFPDRFSGHQFPNYSSELNVNALLLGDSALYLCASSLWGRESNEQFFGPGTRLTVL.

The chain is built from TRBV6-5 and TRBJ2-3; TRBD2 aligns across 9 bases. The CDR3 has 16 amino acids. Germline CDR1 MNHEY, CDR2 SVGAGI. V lost 0 bases to trimming and J lost 4 bases; unmatched junction nucleotides: 5. CDR3 in amino acids: CASSYSPSGDPDTQYF. CDR3 coding DNA: TGTGCCAGCAGTTACTCCCCTAGCGGGGATCCAGATACGCAGTATTTT.

J is TRBJ2-7 and V is TRBV2, with TRBD1 matching 9 bases. CDR1 and CDR2 (germline): SNHLY, FYNNEI. The CDR3 spans 15 residues. J lost 6 bases, V lost 2 bases, and 8 bases had no gene match. The CDR3 sequence is CASSERPGQGSEQYF. The CDR3 nucleotides are TGTGCCAGCAGTGAAAGGCCGGGACAGGGATCCGAGCAGTACTTC.

The rearrangement links TRBV5-1 to TRBJ2-3, with 9 bases that match TRBD2. The ends lost 3 bases at V and 4 bases at J; junction bases unmatched: 9. Germline V lookup: CDR1 SGHRS, CDR2 YFSETQ. The CDR3 is 16 amino acids. The CDR3 DNA reads TGCGCCAGCAGCTCCTCCACTGGCGGGGGGGCAGATACGCAGTATTTT. It specifies CASSSSTGGGADTQYF.

This clone has a single count. This chain connects TRBV28 to TRBJ1-1; 10 bases fit TRBD1. The trim removed 3 bases at V and 6 bases at J, leaving 4 bases unmatched. Germline V gene sequence: CDR1 MDHEN, CDR2 SYDVKM. The CDR3 runs to 14 residues. The CDR3: CASSFLGTGAEAFF. CDR3 nucleotides: TGTGCCAGCAGTTTCCTCGGGACAGGGGCTGAAGCTTTCTTT.

The chain has TRBV6-5 and TRBJ2-3; 10 positions agree with TRBD2. The CDR3 sequence is 14 residues long. Germline values: CDR1 MNHEY, CDR2 SVGAGI. V lost 6 bases and J lost 5; bases outside the gene matches: 5. DNA of the CDR3: TGTGCCAGCAGAAAGCGGGGGGGACTAGATACGCAGTATTTT. This gives the protein CASRKRGGLDTQYF.

The chain combines TRBV4-1 with TRBJ2-3; 9 bases line up with TRBD1. CDR3 size: 16 residues. Germline V gene data show CDR1 as MGHRA and CDR2 as YSYEKL. V lost 0 bases and J lost 5; bases outside the gene matches: 6. The CDR3 nucleotides are TGCGCCAGCAGCCAAGAACCCGGGACAGGGCAAGATACGCAGTATTTT. It encodes CASSQEPGTGQDTQYF.

Written as DNA, the CDR3 is TGCGCCAGCAGCCCATTAGAGGCAGAGAGGAACACTGAAGCTTTCTTT. It encodes CASSPLEAERNTEAFF. The rearrangement uses TRBV4-1 and TRBJ1-1; D is uncertain. This CDR3 is built from 16 residues. Germline V gives CDR1 MGHRA, CDR2 YSYEKL. The V and J ends lost 4 bases and 1 base respectively, with 16 bases between them.

This clone was seen just once. The rearrangement links TRBV5-6 to TRBJ1-2; D is ambiguous. The CDR3 consists of 14 residues. V was trimmed by 2 bases and J by 6 bases, leaving 14 bases between them. Germline V gene sequence: CDR1 SGHDT, CDR2 YYEEEE. CDR3 protein: CASSFLLGRDGYTF. CDR3 nucleotides: TGTGCCAGCAGCTTTTTATTAGGGCGGGATGGCTACACCTTC. Full variable domain (rest looked up from reference TRBV5-6 and TRBJ1-2): DAGVTQSPTHLIKTRGQQVTLRCSPKSGHDTVSWYQQALGQGPQFIFQYYEEEERQRGNFPDRFSGHQFPNYSSELNVNALLLGDSALYLCASSFLLGRDGYTFGSGTRLTVV.

The genes are TRBV5-1 and TRBJ2-2; 10 nucleotides match TRBD1. The trim removed 0 bases at V and 1 base at J, leaving 12 bases unmatched. CDR3 size: 20 residues. CDR1 SGHRS and CDR2 YFSETQ come from the germline V gene. This CDR3 is CASSLEVRFRDRGNTGELFF. CDR3 sequence (DNA): TGCGCCAGCAGCTTGGAAGTGAGGTTCCGGGACAGGGGGAACACCGGGGAGCTGTTTTTT. Drawing the rest from reference TRBV5-1 and TRBJ2-2, the complete variable domain is KAGVTQTPRYLIKTRGQQVTLSCSPISGHRSVSWYQQTPGQGLQFLFEYFSETQRNKGNFPGRFSGRQFSNSRSEMNVSTLELGDSALYLCASSLEVRFRDRGNTGELFFGEGSRLTVL.

The rearrangement uses TRBV18 and TRBJ2-5; 7 bases fit TRBD2. Looked up from germline, CDR1 is KGHSH and CDR2 is LQKENI. V lost 4 bases to trimming and J lost 2 bases; unmatched junction nucleotides: 4. The CDR3 runs to 14 residues. The CDR3 nucleotides read TGTGCCAGCTCACGATCTAGCGGACAAGAGACCCAGTACTTC. This translates into CASSRSSGQETQYF. The full variable domain, with the rest looked up from reference TRBV18 and TRBJ2-5, is NAGVMQNPRHLVRRRGQEARLRCSPMKGHSHVYWYRQLPEEGLKFMVYLQKENIIDESGMPKERFSAEFPKEGPSILRIQQVVRGDSAAYFCASSRSSGQETQYFGPGTRLLVL.

The chain combines TRBV5-1 with TRBJ1-2, with 8 nucleotides matching TRBD1. CDR3 length equals 14 residues. With 0 bases clipped from V and 13 bases from J, the junction kept 11 bases outside the gene matches. CDR1 SGHRS and CDR2 YFSETQ come from the germline V gene. CDR3 bases: TGCGCCAGCAGCTTGGACTCACAGGGGGACTATTGCACCTTC. Translated, it gives CASSLDSQGDYCTF. Full variable domain (outside the CDR3, taken from reference TRBV5-1 and TRBJ1-2): KAGVTQTPRYLIKTRGQQVTLSCSPISGHRSVSWYQQTPGQGLQFLFEYFSETQRNKGNFPGRFSGRQFSNSRSEMNVSTLELGDSALYLCASSLDSQGDYCTFGSGTRLTVV.

The V and J genes are TRBV6-5 and TRBJ2-7; the D gene is possibly TRBD1 (6 bases). This CDR3 contains 15 residues. Germline assignment: CDR1 MNHEY and CDR2 SVGAGI. The V end lost 0 bases, the J end lost 0 bases, and 9 bases lay between the germline ends. The CDR3 region has the DNA TGTGCCAGCAGTTACTCGTCAGGGGTCTCCTACGAGCAGTACTTC. This sequence encodes CASSYSSGVSYEQYF.

In this sample, this clone turned up a few times. The chain is built from TRBV30 and TRBJ2-1, with 9 bases identical to TRBD1. V was pared by 8 bases and J by 1 base, with 6 bases of the junction left unmatched. This CDR3 spans 14 amino acids. Germline assignment: CDR1 GTSNPN and CDR2 SVGIG (reference sequence). The CDR3, as DNA: TGTGCCGGAAAACAGGGGGCATCCTACAATGAGCAGTTCTTC. Translated: CAGKQGASYNEQFF.

The genes are TRBV5-6 and TRBJ2-5; 12 bases are shared with TRBD2. The germline V gene has CDR1 SGHDT and CDR2 YYEEEE. With 3 bases clipped from V and 3 bases from J, the junction kept 6 bases outside the gene matches. The CDR3 has 16 amino acids. CDR3 DNA: TGTGCCAGCAGCTCCCGACTAGCGGGGGATAAAGAGACCCAGTACTTC. Its translation: CASSSRLAGDKETQYF.

This clone was detected only a few times. V usage is TRBV7-3 and J usage is TRBJ2-1; tentatively, D is TRBD2 (6 bases). The CDR3 has 15 residues. Germline values: CDR1 SGHTA, CDR2 FQGTGA. The V gene lost 5 bases and the J gene lost 1 base, with 12 bases spanning the gap. The CDR3 sequence is CASSGGLRSYNEQFF. CDR3 in DNA: TGTGCCAGCAGCGGGGGACTCCGATCCTACAATGAGCAGTTCTTC. The full variable domain, in which reference TRBV7-3 and TRBJ2-1 provide the parts outside the CDR3, is GAGVSQTPSNKVTEKGKYVELRCDPISGHTALYWYRQSLGQGPEFLIYFQGTGAADDSGLPNDRFFAVRPEGSVSTLKIQRTERGDSAVYLCASSGGLRSYNEQFFGPGTRLTVL.

The chain couples TRBV4-1 to TRBJ1-4; TRBD1 agrees at 9 bases. Trimming cost V 3 bases and J 7 bases; bases outside gene matches: 6. Looked up from germline, CDR1 is MGHRA and CDR2 is YSYEKL. CDR3 size: 15 residues. The CDR3 spells CASSQDRGFGEKLFF. In nucleotides, the CDR3 is TGCGCCAGCAGCCAGGACAGGGGCTTCGGTGAAAAACTGTTTTTT.

The V gene is TRBV19, the J gene TRBJ1-6, with 7 bases identical to TRBD1. CDR1 LNHDA and CDR2 SQIVND come from the germline V gene (reference sequence). V shed 9 bases, J shed 1 base, and the junction held 0 bases outside the gene matches. The CDR3 is made up of 13 amino acids. CDR3 sequence (DNA): TGTGCCAGACAGGGGTCCTATAATTCACCCCTCCACTTT. The encoded protein is CARQGSYNSPLHF.

This chain joins TRBV30 and TRBJ1-5; D is undetermined. This CDR3 is built from 13 residues. Trimming took 2 bases from V and 7 from J, leaving 12 bases between them. CDR1 and CDR2 from the germline V gene are GTSNPN and SVGIG (reference sequence). The CDR3 loop is CAWSIDSGQPQHF. The DNA for the CDR3 is TGTGCCTGGAGTATCGATTCGGGACAGCCCCAGCATTTT. The full variable domain, with the rest looked up from reference TRBV30 and TRBJ1-5, is SQTIHQWPATLVQPVGSPLSLECTVEGTSNPNLYWYRQAAGRGLQLLFYSVGIGQISSEVPQNLSASRPQDRQFILSSKKLLLSDSGFYLCAWSIDSGQPQHFGDGTRLSIL.

The chain employs TRBV7-9 and TRBJ2-2; 7 bases fit TRBD1. The CDR3 runs 15 residues. Germline trimming cut 9 bases from V and 4 bases from J; bases unmatched to any gene: 11. Germline V CDR1 and CDR2: SEHNR, FQNEAQ (reference sequence). Here the CDR3 reads CASNQQGWSTGELFF. The CDR3 nucleotides are TGTGCCAGTAACCAACAGGGGTGGAGCACCGGGGAGCTGTTTTTT.

The chain links TRBV9 to TRBJ1-6; TRBD1 matches at 9 bases. From germline, CDR1 is SGDLS and CDR2 YYNGEE. The junction had 4 bases not matched to a gene; V was cut back by 2 bases and J by 10 bases. The CDR3 has 14 amino acids. The DNA for the CDR3 is TGTGCCAGCAGCGTTGGACAGGGGAACTCACCCCTCCACTTT. Translation gives CASSVGQGNSPLHF.

As concerns this clone: The sample carries other DNA sequences with the same CDR3. The chain combines TRBV2 with TRBJ1-2, with 9 bases identical to TRBD1. CDR3 length: 13 residues. V was clipped by 6 bases and J by 6 bases; unmatched bases: 5. CDR1 SNHLY and CDR2 FYNNEI come from the germline V gene. The CDR3: CASSGTGGHGYTF. The CDR3 DNA reads TGTGCCAGCAGCGGTACAGGGGGCCATGGCTACACCTTC.